The sequence of this TCR beta chain was determined in a study of T cells in localized non-small cell lung cancer. To note about this clone: The antigen remains unidentified.

Sequencing used immunoSEQ multiplex PCR; TCRdb keeps in-frame clones, though not all of them. The repertoire consists of roughly 19,000 clones, with about 83% occurring once and the leading ten covering 4.5% to 5.5%. Overall study results and limits: A median of around 60 clones ranked among the top 100 in tumor appeared in adjacent lung. A denser population of T cells in blood accompanied longer overall survival.

Trimming shortened V by 2 bases and J by 6 bases, and 2 bases separated the two germline ends. The CDR3 runs to 11 residues. The germline V gene encodes CDR1 MDHEN and CDR2 SYDVKM. V and J are TRBV28 and TRBJ2-1; D remains ambiguous. This sequence was found in a man between 40 and 75 years old with stage I lung adenocarcinoma. The sample consisted of peripheral blood, taken before any cancer treatment. The CDR3 region is CASSLGNEQFF. CDR3 sequence (DNA): TGTGCCAGCAGTTTAGGCAATGAGCAGTTCTTC.